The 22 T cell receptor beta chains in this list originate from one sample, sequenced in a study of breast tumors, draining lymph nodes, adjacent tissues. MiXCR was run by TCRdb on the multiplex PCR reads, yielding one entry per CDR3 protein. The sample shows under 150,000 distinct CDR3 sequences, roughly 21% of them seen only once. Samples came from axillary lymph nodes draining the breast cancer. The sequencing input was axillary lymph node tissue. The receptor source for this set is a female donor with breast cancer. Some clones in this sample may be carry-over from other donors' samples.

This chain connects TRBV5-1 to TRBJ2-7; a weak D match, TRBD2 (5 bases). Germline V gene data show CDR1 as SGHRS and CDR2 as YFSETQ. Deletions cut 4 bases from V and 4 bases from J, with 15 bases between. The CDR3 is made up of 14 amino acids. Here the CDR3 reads CASSRAGVYYEQYF. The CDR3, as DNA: TGCGCCAGCAGCCGTGCCGGGGTTTATTACGAGCAGTACTTC.

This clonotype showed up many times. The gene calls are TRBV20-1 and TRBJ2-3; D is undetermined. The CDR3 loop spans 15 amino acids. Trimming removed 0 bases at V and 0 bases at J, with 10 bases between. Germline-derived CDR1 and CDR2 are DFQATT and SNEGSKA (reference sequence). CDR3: CSARDGRQSTDTQYF. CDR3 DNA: TGCAGTGCTAGAGACGGGCGGCAGAGCACAGATACGCAGTATTTT.

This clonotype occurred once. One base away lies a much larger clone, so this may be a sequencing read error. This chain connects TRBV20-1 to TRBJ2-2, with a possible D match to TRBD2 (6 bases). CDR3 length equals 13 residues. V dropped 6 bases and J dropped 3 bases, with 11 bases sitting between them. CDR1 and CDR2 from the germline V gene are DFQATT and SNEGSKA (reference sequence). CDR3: CSAKRAYTGELFF. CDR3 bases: TGCAGTGCCAAGCGGGCGTACACCGGGGAGCTGTTTTTT.

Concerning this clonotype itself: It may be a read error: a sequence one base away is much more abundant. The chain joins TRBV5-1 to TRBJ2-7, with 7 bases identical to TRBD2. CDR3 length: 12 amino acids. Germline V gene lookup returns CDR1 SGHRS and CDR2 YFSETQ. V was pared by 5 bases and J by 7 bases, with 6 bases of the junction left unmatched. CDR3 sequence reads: CASRGGYHEQYF. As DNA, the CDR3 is TGCGCCAGCAGGGGGGGGTATCATGAGCAGTACTTC.

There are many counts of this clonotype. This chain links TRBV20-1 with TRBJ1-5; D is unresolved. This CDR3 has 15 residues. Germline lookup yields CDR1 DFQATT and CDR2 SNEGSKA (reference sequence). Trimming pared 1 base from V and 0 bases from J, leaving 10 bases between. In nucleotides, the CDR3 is TGCAGTGCTAGAGGGCAGGTCGATAGCAATCAGCCCCAGCATTTT. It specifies CSARGQVDSNQPQHF.

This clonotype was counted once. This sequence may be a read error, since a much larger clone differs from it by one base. CDR3 loop: CASSDHGSQPRHF. DNA of the CDR3: TGTGCCAGCAGTGATCACGGGAGTCAGCCCCGGCATTTT. This chain links TRBV6-1 with TRBJ1-5; no clear D. The germline V gene has CDR1 MNHNS and CDR2 SASEGT. The CDR3 consists of 13 residues.

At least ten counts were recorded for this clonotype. CDR3 nucleotide sequence: TGTGCCAGTAGTCCGAACAGGGGGCGCATGGACACCGGGGAGCTGTTTTTT. Protein product: CASSPNRGRMDTGELFF. V and J are TRBV19 and TRBJ2-2, with 9 bases lining up with TRBD1. V was pared by 5 bases and J by 3 bases, with 10 bases of the junction left unmatched. Germline loops: CDR1 LNHDA, CDR2 SQIVND (reference sequence). This CDR3 has 17 amino acids.

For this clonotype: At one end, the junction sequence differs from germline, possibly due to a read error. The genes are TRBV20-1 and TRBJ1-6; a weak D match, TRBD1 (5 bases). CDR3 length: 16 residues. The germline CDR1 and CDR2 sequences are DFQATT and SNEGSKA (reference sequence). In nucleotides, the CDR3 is TGCAGTGCTAGAGATCGGCGGACATGGGATAATTCCCCCCTCCACTTT. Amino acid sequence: CSARDRRTWDNSPLHF.

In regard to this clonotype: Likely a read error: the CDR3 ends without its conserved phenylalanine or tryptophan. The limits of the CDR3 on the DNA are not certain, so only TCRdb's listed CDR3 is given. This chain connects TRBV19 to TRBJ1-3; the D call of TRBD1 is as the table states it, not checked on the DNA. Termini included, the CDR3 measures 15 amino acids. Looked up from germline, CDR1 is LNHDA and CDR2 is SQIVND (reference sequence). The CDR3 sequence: CASSGGAEDGNTICL.

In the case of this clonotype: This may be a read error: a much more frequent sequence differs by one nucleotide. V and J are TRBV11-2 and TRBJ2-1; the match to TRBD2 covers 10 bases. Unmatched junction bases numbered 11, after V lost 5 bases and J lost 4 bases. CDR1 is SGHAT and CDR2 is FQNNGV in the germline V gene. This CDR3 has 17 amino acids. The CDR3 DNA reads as TGTGCCAGCAGCCCCACCCCTAGCGGGAGAAGGTACAATGAGCAGTTCTTC. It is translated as CASSPTPSGRRYNEQFF.

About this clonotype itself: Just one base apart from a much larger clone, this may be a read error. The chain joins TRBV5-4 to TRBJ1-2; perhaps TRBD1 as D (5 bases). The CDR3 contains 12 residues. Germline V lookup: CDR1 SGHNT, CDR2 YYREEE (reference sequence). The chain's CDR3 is CVSSLQVDGYTF. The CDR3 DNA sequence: TGTGTCAGCAGCTTACAGGTAGACGGCTACACCTTC.

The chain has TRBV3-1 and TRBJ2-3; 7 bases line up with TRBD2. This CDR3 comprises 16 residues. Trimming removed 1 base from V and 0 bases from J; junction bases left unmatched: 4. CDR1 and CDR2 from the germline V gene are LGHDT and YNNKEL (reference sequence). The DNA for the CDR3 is TGTGCCAGCAGCCAAGGGGCTAGCGGTAGCACAGATACGCAGTATTTT. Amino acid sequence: CASSQGASGSTDTQYF.

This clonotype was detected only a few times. The CDR3 reads CASRWLGLASTDTQYF. CDR3 bases: TGTGCCAGCAGATGGCTGGGGCTAGCAAGCACAGATACGCAGTATTTT. The chain uses TRBV5-4 and TRBJ2-3; D tentatively reads TRBD1 or TRBD2 (5 bases each). Germline V gives CDR1 SGHNT, CDR2 YYREEE (reference sequence). This CDR3 spans 16 amino acids. V gave up 5 bases and J gave up 0 bases, with 16 bases separating them.

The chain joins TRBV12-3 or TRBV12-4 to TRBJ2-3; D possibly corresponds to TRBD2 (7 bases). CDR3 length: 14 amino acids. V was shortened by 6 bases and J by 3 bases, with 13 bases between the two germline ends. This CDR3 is CASRLGGPTDTQYF. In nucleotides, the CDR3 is TGTGCCAGCAGATTGGGGGGGCCGACAGATACGCAGTATTTT.

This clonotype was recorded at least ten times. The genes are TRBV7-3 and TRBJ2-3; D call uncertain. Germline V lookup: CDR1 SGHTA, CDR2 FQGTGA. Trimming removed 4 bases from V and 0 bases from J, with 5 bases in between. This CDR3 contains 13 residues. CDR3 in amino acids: CASSSPSTDTQYF. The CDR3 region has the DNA TGTGCCAGCAGCTCCCCGAGCACAGATACGCAGTATTTT. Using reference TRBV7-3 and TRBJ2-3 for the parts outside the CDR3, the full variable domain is GAGVSQTPSNKVTEKGKYVELRCDPISGHTALYWYRQSLGQGPEFLIYFQGTGAADDSGLPNDRFFAVRPEGSVSTLKIQRTERGDSAVYLCASSSPSTDTQYFGPGTRLTVL.

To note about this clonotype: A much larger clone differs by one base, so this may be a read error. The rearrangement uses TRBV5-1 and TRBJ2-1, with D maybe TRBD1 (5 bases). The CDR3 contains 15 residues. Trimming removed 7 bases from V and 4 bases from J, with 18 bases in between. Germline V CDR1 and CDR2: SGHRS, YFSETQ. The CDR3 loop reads CASLSASGAYNEQFF. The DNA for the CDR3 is TGCGCCAGCTTGAGCGCGAGTGGGGCATACAATGAGCAGTTCTTC.

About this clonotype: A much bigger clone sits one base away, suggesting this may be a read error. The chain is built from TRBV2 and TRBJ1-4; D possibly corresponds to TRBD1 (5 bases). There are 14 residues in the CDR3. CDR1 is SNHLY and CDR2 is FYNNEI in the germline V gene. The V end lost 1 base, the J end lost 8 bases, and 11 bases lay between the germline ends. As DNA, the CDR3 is TGTGCCAGCAGTGAAGACAGGTCTGCCGAAAAACTGTTTTTT. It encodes CASSEDRSAEKLFF.

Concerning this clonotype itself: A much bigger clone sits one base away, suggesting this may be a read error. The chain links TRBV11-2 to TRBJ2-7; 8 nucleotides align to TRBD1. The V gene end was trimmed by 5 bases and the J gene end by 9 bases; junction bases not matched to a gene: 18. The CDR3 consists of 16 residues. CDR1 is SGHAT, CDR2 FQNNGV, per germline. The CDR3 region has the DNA TGTGCCAGCAGCGTGCTAACCGGGACAGGAGGGCGCGCGCAGTACTTC. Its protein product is CASSVLTGTGGRAQYF.

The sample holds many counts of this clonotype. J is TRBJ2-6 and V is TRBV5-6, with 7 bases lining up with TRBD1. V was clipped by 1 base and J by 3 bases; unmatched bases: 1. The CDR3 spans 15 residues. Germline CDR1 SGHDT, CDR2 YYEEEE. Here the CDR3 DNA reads TGTGCCAGCAGCTTGACAGGGGTTGGGGCCAACGTCCTGACTTTC. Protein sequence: CASSLTGVGANVLTF.

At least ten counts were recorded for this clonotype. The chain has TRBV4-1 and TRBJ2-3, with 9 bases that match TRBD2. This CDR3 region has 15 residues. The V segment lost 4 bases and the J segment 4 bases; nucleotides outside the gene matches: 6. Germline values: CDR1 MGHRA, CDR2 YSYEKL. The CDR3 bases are TGCGCCAGCAGCCGCCTCGCGGGAGGGGCAGATACGCAGTATTTT. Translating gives CASSRLAGGADTQYF.

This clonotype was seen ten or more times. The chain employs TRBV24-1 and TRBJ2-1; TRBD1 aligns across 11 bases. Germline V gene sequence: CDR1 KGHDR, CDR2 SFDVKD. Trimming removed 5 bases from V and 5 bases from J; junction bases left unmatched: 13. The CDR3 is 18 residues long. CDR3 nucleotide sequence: TGTGCCACCAGTGGGGACGGACAGGGGGCTTTCGTCAACAATGAGCAGTTCTTC. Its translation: CATSGDGQGAFVNNEQFF.

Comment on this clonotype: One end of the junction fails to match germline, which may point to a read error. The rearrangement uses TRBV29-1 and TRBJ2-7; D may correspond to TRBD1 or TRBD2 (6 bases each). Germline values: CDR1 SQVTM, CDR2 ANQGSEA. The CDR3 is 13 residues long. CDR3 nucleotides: TGCAGCGCTGAAGCAGGGGACTTCCACGAGCAGTACTTC. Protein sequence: CSAEAGDFHEQYF.